This section outlines one T cell receptor (beta chain) sequence together with its context. This sample is drawn from a study of OX40 agonist ivuxolimab in advanced cancers. Germline-derived CDR1 and CDR2 are SGHTA and FQGNSA. V was pared by 2 bases and J by 7 bases, with 18 bases between. This CDR3 has 15 residues. Repertoires were generated with immunoSEQ multiplex PCR, while TCRdb's copy carries only in-frame clones and drops some. Of more than 30,000 clones in the sample, approximately 86% are singletons; the top ten hold 2.4%. The chain is built from TRBV7-2 and TRBJ2-7; a possible D gene is TRBD2 (6 bases). The specimen was CD4+ or CD8+ T cells sorted from blood, collected in a trial of the OX40 agonist ivuxolimab. This TCR was sampled from an adult with an advanced solid tumor such as melanoma, head and neck, liver or kidney cancer. The DNA of the CDR3 is TGTGCCAGCAGCTTACCGGGACTCAATTTCCGAGAGCAGTACTTC. As protein: CASSLPGLNFREQYF.